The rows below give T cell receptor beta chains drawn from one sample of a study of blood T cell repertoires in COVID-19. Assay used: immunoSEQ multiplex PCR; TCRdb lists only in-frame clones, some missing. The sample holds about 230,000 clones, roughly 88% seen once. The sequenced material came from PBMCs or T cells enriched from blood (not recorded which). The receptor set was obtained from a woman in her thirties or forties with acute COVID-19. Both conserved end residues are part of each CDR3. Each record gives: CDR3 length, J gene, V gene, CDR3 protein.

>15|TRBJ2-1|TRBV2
CASSADRGTYNEQFF
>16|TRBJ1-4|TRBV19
CASSATGGGTNEKLFF
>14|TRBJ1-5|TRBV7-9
CASSLATDNQPQHF
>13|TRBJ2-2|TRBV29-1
CSVLSENTGELFF
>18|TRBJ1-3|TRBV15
CATSRDLWSGGSGNTIYF
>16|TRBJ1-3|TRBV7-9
CASSWRTGSSGNTIYF
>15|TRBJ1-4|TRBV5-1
CASSFTGVTNEKLFF
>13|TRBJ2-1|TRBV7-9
CASTWTGRGEQFF
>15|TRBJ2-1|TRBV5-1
CASSPGTSAGNEQFF
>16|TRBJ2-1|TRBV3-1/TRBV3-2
CASSQIPGLGNNEQFF
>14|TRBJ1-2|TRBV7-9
CASSPGQGGYGYTF
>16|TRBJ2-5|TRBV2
CASSENLAGAGETQYF
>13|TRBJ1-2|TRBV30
CAWSVHTNYGYTF
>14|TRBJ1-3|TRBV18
CASSHQDSGNTIYF
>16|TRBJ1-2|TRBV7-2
CASSQSGTGAAYGYTF
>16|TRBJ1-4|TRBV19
CASSRTQGRAGEKLFF
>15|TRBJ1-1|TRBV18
CASSPSPGGNTEAFF
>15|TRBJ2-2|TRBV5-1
CASSSGQVSTGELFF
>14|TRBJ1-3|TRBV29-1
CSVYRELSGNTIYF
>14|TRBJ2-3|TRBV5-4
CASSASGRVDTQYF
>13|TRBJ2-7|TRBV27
CASSLTAAYEQYF
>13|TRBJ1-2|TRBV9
CASSSQGIYGYTF
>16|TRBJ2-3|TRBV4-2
CASSQRGGADTDTQYF
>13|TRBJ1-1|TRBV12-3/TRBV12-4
CASTVFGRLEAFF
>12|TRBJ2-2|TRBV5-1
CASSSGIGELFF